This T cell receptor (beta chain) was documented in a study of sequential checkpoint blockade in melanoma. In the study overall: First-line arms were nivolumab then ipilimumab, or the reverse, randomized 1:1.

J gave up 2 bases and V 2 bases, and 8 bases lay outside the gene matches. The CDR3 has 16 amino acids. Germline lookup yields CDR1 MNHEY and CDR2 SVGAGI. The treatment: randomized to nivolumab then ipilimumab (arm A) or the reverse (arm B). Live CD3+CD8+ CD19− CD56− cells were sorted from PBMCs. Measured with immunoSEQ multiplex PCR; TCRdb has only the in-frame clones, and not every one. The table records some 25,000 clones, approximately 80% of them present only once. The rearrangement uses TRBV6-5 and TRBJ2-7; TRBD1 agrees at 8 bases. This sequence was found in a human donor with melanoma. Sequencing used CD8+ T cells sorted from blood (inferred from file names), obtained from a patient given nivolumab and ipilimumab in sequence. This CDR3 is CASSYKGQEFPYEQYF. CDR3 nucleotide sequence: TGTGCCAGCAGTTACAAGGGACAGGAATTCCCCTACGAGCAGTACTTC.